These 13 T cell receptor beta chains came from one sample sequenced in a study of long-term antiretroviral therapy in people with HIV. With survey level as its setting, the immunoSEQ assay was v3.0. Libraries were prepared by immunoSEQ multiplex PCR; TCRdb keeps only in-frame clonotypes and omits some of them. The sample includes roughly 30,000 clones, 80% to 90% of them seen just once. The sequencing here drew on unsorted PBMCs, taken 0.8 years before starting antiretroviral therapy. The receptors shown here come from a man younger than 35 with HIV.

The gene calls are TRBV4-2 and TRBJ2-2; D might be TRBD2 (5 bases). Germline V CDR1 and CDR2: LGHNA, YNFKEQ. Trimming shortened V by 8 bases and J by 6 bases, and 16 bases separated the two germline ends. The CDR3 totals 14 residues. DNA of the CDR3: TGTGCCAGCGTGGGAGAGATGGAGGCCGGGGAGCTGTTTTTT. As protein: CASVGEMEAGELFF.

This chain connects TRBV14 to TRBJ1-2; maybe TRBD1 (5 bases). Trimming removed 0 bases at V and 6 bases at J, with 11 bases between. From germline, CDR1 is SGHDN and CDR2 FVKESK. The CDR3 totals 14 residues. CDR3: CASSQDLAGHGYTF. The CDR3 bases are TGTGCCAGCAGCCAAGATCTGGCAGGGCATGGCTACACCTTC.

The CDR3 protein is CASREGANEKLFF. The CDR3 coding sequence is TGTGCCAGCAGGGAGGGGGCTAATGAAAAACTGTTTTTT. This chain links TRBV6-1 with TRBJ1-4; TRBD1 might be the D (6 bases). This CDR3 has 13 amino acids. The ends were cut back, 6 bases at V and 3 bases at J, with 8 bases in the middle. Germline V gene data show CDR1 as MNHNS and CDR2 as SASEGT.

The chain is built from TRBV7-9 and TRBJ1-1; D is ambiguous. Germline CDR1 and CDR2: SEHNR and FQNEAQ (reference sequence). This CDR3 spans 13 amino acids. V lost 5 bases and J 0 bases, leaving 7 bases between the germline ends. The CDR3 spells CASSVLLNTEAFF. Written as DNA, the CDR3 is TGTGCCAGCAGCGTACTTTTGAACACTGAAGCTTTCTTT.

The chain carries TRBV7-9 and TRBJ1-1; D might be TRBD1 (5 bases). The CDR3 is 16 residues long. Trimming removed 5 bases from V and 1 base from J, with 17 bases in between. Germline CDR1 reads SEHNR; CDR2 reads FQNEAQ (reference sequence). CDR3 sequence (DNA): TGTGCCAGCAGCCCCCCCCCGGTCAGGGAGAACACTGAAGCTTTCTTT. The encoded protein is CASSPPPVRENTEAFF.

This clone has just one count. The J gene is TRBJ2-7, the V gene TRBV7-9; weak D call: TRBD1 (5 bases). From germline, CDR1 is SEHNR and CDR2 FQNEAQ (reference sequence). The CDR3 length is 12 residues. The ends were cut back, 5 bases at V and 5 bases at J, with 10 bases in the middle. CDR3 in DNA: TGTGCCAGCAGCCACAGGTACGACGAGCAGTACTTC. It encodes CASSHRYDEQYF.

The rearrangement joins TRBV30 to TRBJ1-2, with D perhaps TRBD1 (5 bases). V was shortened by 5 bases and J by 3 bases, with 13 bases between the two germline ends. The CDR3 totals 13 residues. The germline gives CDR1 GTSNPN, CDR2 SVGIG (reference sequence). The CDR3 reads CAWGRGVDYGYTF. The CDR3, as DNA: TGTGCCTGGGGGCGAGGGGTAGACTATGGCTACACCTTC.

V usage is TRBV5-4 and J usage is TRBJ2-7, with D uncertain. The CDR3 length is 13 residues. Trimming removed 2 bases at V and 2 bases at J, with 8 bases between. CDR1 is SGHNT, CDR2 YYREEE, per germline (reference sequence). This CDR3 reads CASSLIGTYEQYF. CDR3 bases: TGTGCCAGCAGCTTAATCGGAACCTACGAGCAGTACTTC.

The CDR3 DNA reads as TGTGCCAGCAGCTTTAGCGGGGGCCTTTACAATGAGCAGTTCTTC. It specifies CASSFSGGLYNEQFF. The chain has TRBV5-6 and TRBJ2-1; TRBD2 agrees at 9 bases. Unmatched junction bases numbered 4, after V lost 2 bases and J lost 4 bases. CDR3 length equals 15 residues. The germline V gene encodes CDR1 SGHDT and CDR2 YYEEEE.

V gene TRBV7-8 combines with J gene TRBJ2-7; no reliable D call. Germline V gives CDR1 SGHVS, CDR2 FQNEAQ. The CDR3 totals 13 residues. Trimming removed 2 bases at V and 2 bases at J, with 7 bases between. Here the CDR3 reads CASSLSRTYEQYF. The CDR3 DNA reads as TGTGCCAGCAGCTTATCCAGGACCTACGAGCAGTACTTC.

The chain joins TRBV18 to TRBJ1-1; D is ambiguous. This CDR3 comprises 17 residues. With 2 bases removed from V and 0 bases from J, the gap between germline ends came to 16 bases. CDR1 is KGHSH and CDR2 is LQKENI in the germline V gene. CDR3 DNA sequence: TGTGCCAGCTCACCATACCCCCCGACACTCATGAACACTGAAGCTTTCTTT. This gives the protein CASSPYPPTLMNTEAFF.

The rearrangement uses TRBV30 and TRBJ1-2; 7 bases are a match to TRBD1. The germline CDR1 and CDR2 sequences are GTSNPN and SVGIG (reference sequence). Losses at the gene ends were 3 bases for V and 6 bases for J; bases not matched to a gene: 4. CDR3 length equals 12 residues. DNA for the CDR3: TGTGCCTGGAGCGACAGGGAGGATGGCTACACCTTC. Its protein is CAWSDREDGYTF.

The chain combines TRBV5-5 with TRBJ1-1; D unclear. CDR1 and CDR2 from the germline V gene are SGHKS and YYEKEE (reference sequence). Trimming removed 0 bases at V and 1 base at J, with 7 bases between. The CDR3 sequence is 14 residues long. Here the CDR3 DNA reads TGTGCCAGCAGCTTGGGATGGCGGAACACTGAAGCTTTCTTT. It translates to CASSLGWRNTEAFF.